These 18 T cell receptor beta chains were all obtained from the same sample, sequenced in a study of CD8 T cells in Susac syndrome. The RNA input was 0.5 to 1 ug, and it was reverse transcribed with random hexamers. TCRdb reprocessed the immunoSEQ multiplex PCR reads with MiXCR, giving one entry per CDR3 protein. The profile shows under 350,000 distinct CDR3 sequences, approximately 90% of them singletons. Input material: CD4+ T cells from PBMCs. All receptors derive from a human donor with multiple sclerosis.

The rearrangement links TRBV12-3 or TRBV12-4 to TRBJ1-3; the D gene is possibly TRBD1 (5 bases). The CDR3 runs to 16 residues. The V end lost 3 bases, the J end lost 0 bases, and 12 bases lay between the germline ends. The CDR3 loop reads CASSFWGRSSGNTIYF. The CDR3 DNA reads as TGTGCCAGCAGTTTCTGGGGCCGAAGCTCTGGAAACACCATATATTTT.

This sequence joins TRBV10-2 and TRBJ2-3; D might be TRBD1 or TRBD2, each matching 5 bases. Germline CDR1 WSHSY, CDR2 SAAADI. Between the trimmed V and J ends, which lost 10 bases and 0 bases, there was a span of 17 bases. The CDR3 contains 15 residues. The CDR3 region has the DNA TGCGCCACTTCCCCGGGGCTGGAGAGCACAGATACGCAGTATTTT. Its protein is CATSPGLESTDTQYF.

J is TRBJ1-1 and V is TRBV9; D not resolved. With 0 bases removed from V and 2 bases from J, the gap between germline ends came to 11 bases. The CDR3 runs to 15 residues. Germline values: CDR1 SGDLS, CDR2 YYNGEE. In DNA, the CDR3 is TGTGCCAGCAGCGTAGCTACAGTGGCAAACACTGAAGCTTTCTTT. It translates to CASSVATVANTEAFF. Full variable domain (remainder filled in from reference TRBV9 and TRBJ1-1): DSGVTQTPKHLITATGQRVTLRCSPRSGDLSVYWYQQSLDQGLQFLIQYYNGEERAKGNILERFSAQQFPDLHSELNLSSLELGDSALYFCASSVATVANTEAFFGQGTRLTVV.

CDR3 sequence: CASSTGPPRNEQFF. As DNA, the CDR3 is TGTGCCAGCAGTACGGGACCACCACGGAATGAGCAGTTCTTC. The rearrangement uses TRBV12-3 or TRBV12-4 and TRBJ2-1; D tentatively reads TRBD1 or TRBD2 (5 bases each). V gave up 5 bases and J gave up 7 bases, with 15 bases separating them. The CDR3 length is 14 residues.

The chain employs TRBV5-1 and TRBJ1-2; no reliable D call. The CDR3 runs 13 residues. Germline CDR1 is SGHRS and CDR2 is YFSETQ. V was clipped by 6 bases and J by 7 bases, with 16 bases between them. CDR3 coding DNA: TGCGCCAGCACAGAGAACGAGAGATCTGGCTACACCTTC. Translating it yields CASTENERSGYTF.

The rearrangement links TRBV4-1 to TRBJ1-5, with D unresolved. The CDR3 length is 13 residues. With 8 bases removed from V and 6 bases from J, the gap between germline ends came to 14 bases. CDR1 and CDR2 (germline): MGHRA, YSYEKL. The CDR3 DNA is TGCGCCAGCGGTAGTCCTGGATTTCAGCCCCAGCATTTT. It codes for CASGSPGFQPQHF.

The rearrangement uses TRBV3-1 and TRBJ2-7; D is perhaps TRBD2 (5 bases). V lost 2 bases and J 1 base, leaving 6 bases between the germline ends. This CDR3 contains 13 residues. Germline-derived CDR1 and CDR2 are LGHDT and YNNKEL (reference sequence). The CDR3 sequence: CASSQRESYEQYF. The CDR3 DNA sequence: TGTGCCAGCAGCCAAAGGGAGTCCTACGAGCAGTACTTC.

The V call is TRBV18, the J call TRBJ2-4; 11 bases are a match to TRBD2. With V trimmed by 6 bases and J by 3 bases, 7 bases remained unmatched. Germline values: CDR1 KGHSH, CDR2 LQKENI. This CDR3 region has 16 residues. CDR3 region: CASSLAGGLGKNIQYF. DNA for the CDR3: TGTGCCAGCTCCTTAGCGGGGGGGCTTGGCAAAAACATTCAGTACTTC. The complete variable domain, with remaining parts taken from reference TRBV18 and TRBJ2-4, reads NAGVMQNPRHLVRRRGQEARLRCSPMKGHSHVYWYRQLPEEGLKFMVYLQKENIIDESGMPKERFSAEFPKEGPSILRIQQVVRGDSAAYFCASSLAGGLGKNIQYFGAGTRLSVL.

The chain is built from TRBV5-5 and TRBJ2-2; 10 bases align to TRBD1. This CDR3 comprises 17 residues. The germline CDR1 and CDR2 sequences are SGHKS and YYEKEE (reference sequence). The V gene end was trimmed by 3 bases and the J gene end by 6 bases; junction bases not matched to a gene: 11. CDR3 protein: CASSSITGTGVSGELFF. The CDR3, as DNA: TGTGCCAGCAGCTCGATAACCGGGACAGGGGTGTCCGGGGAGCTGTTTTTT. Filled out from reference TRBV5-5 and TRBJ2-2, the complete variable domain reads DAGVTQSPTHLIKTRGQQVTLRCSPISGHKSVSWYQQVLGQGPQFIFQYYEKEERGRGNFPDRFSARQFPNYSSELNVNALLLGDSALYLCASSSITGTGVSGELFFGEGSRLTVL.

This rearrangement joins TRBV12-3 or TRBV12-4 to TRBJ1-1, with a possible D match to TRBD1 (5 bases). V was shortened by 7 bases and J by 1 base, with 13 bases between the two germline ends. This CDR3 region has 14 residues. The CDR3 loop reads CASTWGSENTEAFF. CDR3 bases: TGTGCCAGCACCTGGGGGTCGGAGAACACTGAAGCTTTCTTT.

In its sample, this clonotype was seen once. This chain connects TRBV7-9 to TRBJ2-7; D perhaps matches TRBD2 (5 bases). The germline V and J ends were trimmed by 1 base and 1 base, with 14 bases remaining between them. Germline V gene data show CDR1 as SEHNR and CDR2 as FQNEAQ (reference sequence). The CDR3 runs to 16 residues. The CDR3 DNA reads as TGTGCCAGCAGCTTAGGGGCTAGCCCCATATCCTACGAGCAGTACTTC. This encodes CASSLGASPISYEQYF.

The CDR3 protein is CSVEETGTPDTQYF. CDR3 nucleotides: TGCAGCGTTGAAGAGACCGGCACACCAGATACGCAGTATTTT. The rearrangement uses TRBV29-1 and TRBJ2-3; D gene unclear. The CDR3 is 14 amino acids. The V and J ends lost 0 bases and 4 bases respectively, with 11 bases between them. From germline, CDR1 is SQVTM and CDR2 ANQGSEA.

The chain uses TRBV6-6 and TRBJ1-5; 7 nucleotides line up with TRBD1. The germline V gene has CDR1 MNHNY and CDR2 SVGAGI (reference sequence). After removal of 11 bases from V and 1 base from J, the junction contained 5 bases not matched to a gene. This CDR3 is 13 amino acids long. CDR3 DNA: TGTGCCGGACAGGTCCTAAGCAATCAGCCCCAGCATTTT. Translated: CAGQVLSNQPQHF.

The chain employs TRBV5-1 and TRBJ2-7; D not certain. CDR1 SGHRS and CDR2 YFSETQ come from the germline V gene. Trimming removed 0 bases from V and 0 bases from J, with 10 bases in between. The CDR3 loop spans 15 amino acids. The CDR3 reads CASSLGHPSSYEQYF. The CDR3 nucleotides read TGCGCCAGCAGCTTGGGACACCCGTCCTCCTACGAGCAGTACTTC. The variable domain in full, completed from reference TRBV5-1 and TRBJ2-7, reads KAGVTQTPRYLIKTRGQQVTLSCSPISGHRSVSWYQQTPGQGLQFLFEYFSETQRNKGNFPGRFSGRQFSNSRSEMNVSTLELGDSALYLCASSLGHPSSYEQYFGPGTRLTVT.

The chain has TRBV5-1 and TRBJ2-5; D call uncertain. The V gene's germline CDR1 is SGHRS and CDR2 YFSETQ. V lost 0 bases to trimming and J lost 4 bases, with 10 bases between them. The CDR3 has 14 residues. CDR3 residues: CASSLGWSGETQYF. The CDR3 coding sequence is TGCGCCAGCAGCTTGGGATGGTCGGGAGAGACCCAGTACTTC.

The genes are TRBV3-1 and TRBJ1-1; D unclear. Germline values: CDR1 LGHDT, CDR2 YNNKEL (reference sequence). CDR3 length equals 15 residues. V was shortened by 2 bases and J by 2 bases, with 12 bases between the two germline ends. CDR3 in DNA: TGTGCCAGCAGCCAACTACCGGATTTCAACACTGAAGCTTTCTTT. Amino acids: CASSQLPDFNTEAFF.

V is TRBV5-1 and J is TRBJ2-6; 8 bases align to TRBD1. The CDR3 is 17 residues long. Unmatched junction bases numbered 6, after V lost 0 bases and J lost 4 bases. The germline gives CDR1 SGHRS, CDR2 YFSETQ. This chain's CDR3 is CASSLAQGARGANVLTF. In DNA, the CDR3 is TGCGCCAGCAGCTTGGCCCAGGGGGCGAGAGGGGCCAACGTCCTGACTTTC.

V gene TRBV5-8 combines with J gene TRBJ2-7, with D maybe TRBD2 (6 bases). Trimming pared 0 bases from V and 5 bases from J, leaving 21 bases between. Germline V gene data show CDR1 as SGHTS and CDR2 as YDEGEE. This CDR3 is 17 amino acids long. The DNA of the CDR3 is TGTGCCAGCAGCTTGGGTGGGGGAACCGGGAGCAAGGACGAGCAGTACTTC. Translating gives CASSLGGGTGSKDEQYF. Drawing the rest from reference TRBV5-8 and TRBJ2-7, the complete variable domain is EAGVTQSPTHLIKTRGQQATLRCSPISGHTSVYWYQQALGLGLQFLLWYDEGEERNRGNFPPRFSGRQFPNYSSELNVNALELEDSALYLCASSLGGGTGSKDEQYFGPGTRLTVT.